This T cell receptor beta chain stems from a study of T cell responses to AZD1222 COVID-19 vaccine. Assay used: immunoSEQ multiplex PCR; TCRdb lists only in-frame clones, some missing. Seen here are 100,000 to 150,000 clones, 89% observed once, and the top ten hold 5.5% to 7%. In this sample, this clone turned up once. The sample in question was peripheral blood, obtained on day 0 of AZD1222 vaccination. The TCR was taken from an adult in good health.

CDR3 protein: CAITPTEGPNTEAFF. CDR3 coding DNA: TGTGCCATCACCCCGACCGAAGGACCTAACACTGAAGCTTTCTTT. The rearrangement uses TRBV10-3 and TRBJ1-1; D call uncertain. The CDR3 length is 15 residues. The V end lost 7 bases, the J end lost 2 bases, and 17 bases lay between the germline ends. The germline gives CDR1 ENHRY, CDR2 SYGVKD.